A selection of T cell receptor beta chains follows, all from one sample in a study of shared clonotypes between healthy human individuals. Data came from immunoSEQ multiplex PCR; TCRdb stores just in-frame clones and leaves some out. The sample has a few million clones, 85% to 95% seen once; the top ten hold 0.3% to 0.4%. Source material: naive CD4+ T cells from PBMCs. Every receptor here comes from a man between 18 and 29 years old in good health. Some clones in this sample may be carry-over from other donors' samples. Both conserved end residues are part of each CDR3. D genes are given only for firm matches. Some rows mark clone size as missing; the rest say once, few, many or name a class of expanded clone.

j_gene,abundance,v_gene,d_gene,CDR3nt,CDR3aa
TRBJ1-2,-,TRBV5-1,-,TGCGCCAGCAGCTTTATAAGCGAAGGCTACACCTTC,CASSFISEGYTF
TRBJ2-7,-,TRBV6-1,-,TGTGCCAGCAGTGATGTCCGGGACCCCGAAACTGGGGGCGAGCAGTACTTC,CASSDVRDPETGGEQYF
TRBJ2-7,-,TRBV9,TRBD2,TGTGCCAGCACCCCGGGACTAGGAACCTACGAGCAGTACTTC,CASTPGLGTYEQYF
TRBJ1-4,-,TRBV7-8,-,TGTGCCAGCAGCTCACTGGGGACACTAAATGAAAAACTGTTTTTT,CASSSLGTLNEKLFF
TRBJ1-3,once,TRBV4-2,TRBD1,TGTGCCAGCAGCCAACCTCAGGGGGGTCCCTCTGGAAACACCATATATTTT,CASSQPQGGPSGNTIYF
TRBJ1-2,-,TRBV18,TRBD1,TGTGCCAGCTCACCCGAGACAGGGCAATCTCGTGGCTACACCTTC,CASSPETGQSRGYTF
TRBJ2-7,-,TRBV5-1,TRBD2,TGCGCCAGCAGCCAATATTCAGCGGGAAGATACGAGCAGTACTTC,CASSQYSAGRYEQYF
TRBJ2-2,-,TRBV18,-,TGTGCCAGCTCACCAGAGAACACCGGGGAGCTGTTTTTT,CASSPENTGELFF
TRBJ2-1,-,TRBV18,TRBD2,TGTGCCAGCTCACCATTAGGCGGGAGGAATGAGCAGTTCTTC,CASSPLGGRNEQFF
TRBJ2-1,-,TRBV19,-,TGTGCCAGTAGTCACCCAGCGGGTTCCCTATATGAGCAGTTCTTC,CASSHPAGSLYEQFF
TRBJ2-7,-,TRBV10-3,-,TGTGCCATCAGTGACAGAGACCCACCGACCGAGCAGTACTTC,CAISDRDPPTEQYF
TRBJ2-1,-,TRBV9,-,TGTGCCAGCACCTTATCCCCACGGGGGAATGAGCAGTTCTTC,CASTLSPRGNEQFF
TRBJ2-5,-,TRBV19,TRBD1,TGTGCCAGTAGTCCAGGACAGGGCGGAGAGACCCAGTACTTC,CASSPGQGGETQYF
TRBJ1-2,-,TRBV5-8,-,TGTGCCAGCAGCTTGGCGAGGGCGGACTATGGCTACACCTTC,CASSLARADYGYTF
TRBJ1-3,-,TRBV18,-,TGTGCCAGCACCGGAGGAGGGGTTGGTGGAAACACCATATATTTT,CASTGGGVGGNTIYF
TRBJ1-5,-,TRBV15,-,TGTGCCACCAGCTCTTCCGACAGGTTTAGCAATCAGCCCCAGCATTTT,CATSSSDRFSNQPQHF
TRBJ2-5,-,TRBV2,TRBD2,TGTGCCTCTACGGAGGCTAGCGGGAGGAAGCGAGAGACCCAGTACTTC,CASTEASGRKRETQYF
TRBJ1-2,-,TRBV5-1,-,TGCGCCAGCAGCCCCCCGGGAACCTATGGCTACACCTTC,CASSPPGTYGYTF
TRBJ1-2,once,TRBV5-4,-,TGTGCCAGCAGCTTGTGGAGTGGTTATTATGGCTACACCTTC,CASSLWSGYYGYTF
TRBJ1-1,-,TRBV30,-,TGTGCCTGGAGTGTCGGCCGGATGAACACTGAAGCTTTCTTT,CAWSVGRMNTEAFF
TRBJ2-3,-,TRBV19,TRBD1,TGTGCCAATCGACCTCAGGACAGGGATAAAGGGGATACGCAGTATTTT,CANRPQDRDKGDTQYF
TRBJ2-5,-,TRBV7-9,TRBD1,TGTGCCAGCAGCCCAAAGGGACAGGGGCAACGGGGGACCCAGTACTTC,CASSPKGQGQRGTQYF
TRBJ2-3,once,TRBV7-8,TRBD1,TGTGCCAGCAGCTCCCCCGACAGGGGAACGAGCCCCGGCACAGATACGCAGTATTTT,CASSSPDRGTSPGTDTQYF
TRBJ2-5,-,TRBV27,-,TGTGCCAGCAGTTTACTGGGGTTCCAAGAGACCCAGTACTTC,CASSLLGFQETQYF